This T cell receptor beta chain was found in a study of blood T cells in healthy people across ages. Study-wide background: There was about one barcoded beta molecule captured by template switching per two T cells.

PCR was performed a second time for about 7 to 11 cycles using a sample-barcoded 5' primer and a J-beta primer mix. Carrying 12 random nucleotides, a template-switch adaptor labeled each individual cDNA molecule. TCRdb re-derived calls from the 5' RACE reads in MiXCR, one entry per CDR3 protein. The sample contains more than 650,000 distinct CDR3 sequences, roughly 20% of which appear only once. Germline CDR1 DFQATT, CDR2 SNEGSKA (reference sequence). CDR3 length equals 16 residues. In this sample, this clonotype turned up a few times. The source material was blood. The clonotype was recovered from a man in his 70s in good health. The V and J genes are TRBV20-1 and TRBJ2-5; D gene uncertain. The J call may be mistaken, given a closer DNA end match to TRBJ2-1. The CDR3 spells CSARDIGKTAYNEQFF. The DNA for the CDR3 is TGCAGTGCTAGAGATATTGGGAAGACCGCCTACAATGAGCAGTTCTTC.